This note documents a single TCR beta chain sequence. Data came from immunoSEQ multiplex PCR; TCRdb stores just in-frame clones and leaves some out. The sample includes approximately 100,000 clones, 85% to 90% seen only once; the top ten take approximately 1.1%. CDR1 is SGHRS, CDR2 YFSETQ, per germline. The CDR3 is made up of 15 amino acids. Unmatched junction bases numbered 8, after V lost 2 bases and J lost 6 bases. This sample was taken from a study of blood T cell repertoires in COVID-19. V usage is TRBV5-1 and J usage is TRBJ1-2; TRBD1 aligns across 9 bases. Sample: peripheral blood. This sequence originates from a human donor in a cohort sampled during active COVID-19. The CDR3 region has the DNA TGCGCCAGCAGCTTCCGCCGGGACAGGGTAGATGGCTACACCTTC. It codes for CASSFRRDRVDGYTF.